This T cell receptor beta chain stems from a study of T cell repertoires and Cas9 in healthy adults. At the level of the study: Multi-effector potency, cytotoxicity and lineage were assessed in SpCas9-reactive CD4 and CD8 T cells.

The study's findings and limits: In vitro, SpCas9-reactive Tregs were reported to curb effector T cell proliferation and function.

TCRdb keeps only in-frame clones here, not all; method: immunoSEQ multiplex PCR. Of around 15,000 clones in the sample, roughly 89% are singletons; the top ten hold around 1.9%. The CDR3 loop spans 14 amino acids. Trimming stripped 1 base from V and 6 bases from J, with 11 bases between. CDR1 is SEHNR and CDR2 is FQNEAQ in the germline V gene (reference sequence). With respect to this clone: Its antigen is unidentified.

This TCR was sampled from a human donor in good health. This chain joins TRBV7-9 and TRBJ2-3, with a weak D call TRBD2 (6 bases). The sequenced sample consisted of Tregs (CD4+, CD25+, CD127-, CD137-, CD154-) from PBMCs; culture status not recorded. In nucleotides, the CDR3 is TGTGCCAGCAGCTTAGTCTTGCGGGGTGATACGCAGTATTTT. Translated: CASSLVLRGDTQYF.